The clone carrying this TCR beta chain has more than one count but fewer than ten. Its specificity is unknown. The sample originates from a study of cytotoxic CD8 clonotypes in ibrutinib-treated CLL. Study-wide background: Investigators reported around 25 partial and 2 complete responses; after median around 6 years, approximately 15 patients remained remitted and 12 progressed. Response material was collected after a median approximately 12 months of treatment, range 6 to 36.

Between the trimmed V and J ends, which lost 1 base and 1 base, there was a span of 5 bases. The CDR3 length is 13 residues. Germline V lookup: CDR1 SGHRS, CDR2 YFSETQ. General study results and limits: Having risen at ibrutinib response, clonality had fallen back toward baseline by progression.

TCRdb's copy holds only in-frame clones and misses some; the assay was immunoSEQ multiplex PCR. The sample carries 15,000 to 20,000 clones, under 75% recorded once. V and J are TRBV5-1 and TRBJ1-1; D not certain. This TCR was recovered from a human donor with chronic lymphocytic leukemia. The source was PBMCs, collected after 12 months of ibrutinib treatment. As DNA, the CDR3 is TGCGCCAGCAGCTTGACAGCGAACACTGAAGCTTTCTTT. Its translation is CASSLTANTEAFF.